This T cell receptor beta chain was found in a study of blood T cell repertoires in COVID-19. The CDR3 sequence is 16 residues long. Looked up from germline, CDR1 is LGHDT and CDR2 is YNNKEL (reference sequence). Trimming took off 0 bases at V and 0 bases at J, with 9 bases between the two ends. Authors' analysis steps: Amplification with reference gene primers provided the estimates of nucleated cell counts. Some clones are missing from TCRdb's copy, which holds only in-frame ones; the method was immunoSEQ multiplex PCR. V, J and clone size derive from that table, while D and trimming were established from the DNA sequence. The table shows about 250,000 clones, with about four fifths occurring only once.

The V gene is TRBV3-1 (or the pseudogene TRBV3-2), the J gene TRBJ2-1; D may be TRBD2 (6 bases). The receptor comes from a person in their 70s with COVID-19, enrolled during active disease. The sequenced sample consisted of peripheral blood. CDR3 DNA sequence: TGTGCCAGCAGCCAAGATGGGGGGATCTCCTACAATGAGCAGTTCTTC. Translation: CASSQDGGISYNEQFF.